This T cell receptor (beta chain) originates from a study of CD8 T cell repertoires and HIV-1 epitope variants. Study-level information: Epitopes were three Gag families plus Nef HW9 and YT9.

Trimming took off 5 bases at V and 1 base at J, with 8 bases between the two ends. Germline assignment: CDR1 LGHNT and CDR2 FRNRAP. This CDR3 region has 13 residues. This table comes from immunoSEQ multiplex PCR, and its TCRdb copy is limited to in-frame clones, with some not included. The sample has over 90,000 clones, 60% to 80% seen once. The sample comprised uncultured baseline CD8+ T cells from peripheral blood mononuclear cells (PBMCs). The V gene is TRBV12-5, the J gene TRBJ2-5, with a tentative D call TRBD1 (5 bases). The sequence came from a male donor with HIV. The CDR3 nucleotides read TGTGCTAGTGGTCTGGACACCCAAGAGACCCAGTACTTC. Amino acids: CASGLDTQETQYF. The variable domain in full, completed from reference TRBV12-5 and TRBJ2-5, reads DARVTQTPRHKVTEMGQEVTMRCQPILGHNTVFWYRQTMMQGLELLAYFRNRAPLDDSGMPKDRFSAEMPDATLATLKIQPSEPRDSAVYFCASGLDTQETQYFGPGTRLLVL.